Reported below is one TCR beta chain. The data were obtained in a study of memory CD8 T cells in hepatitis C reinfection. Libraries were prepared by immunoSEQ multiplex PCR; TCRdb keeps only in-frame clonotypes and omits some of them. This sample carries a few thousand clones, 80% to 90% of them seen once, and the ten largest clones take about a quarter. Trimming removed 6 bases from V and 4 bases from J, with 12 bases in between. Germline CDR1 and CDR2: SQVTM and ANQGSEA. The CDR3 spans 12 residues. The sample's time point: late/post reinfection, 12 to 24 weeks after detection. Sorted cells were sequenced directly ex vivo without any in vitro expansion. At all three reinfection time points, viable CD3+ CD8+ CD45RO- cells from a couple of donors served as controls.

The origin of this receptor is a man aged 45 to 65 with hepatitis C virus infection. Sequencing input: naive CD8+ T cells sorted from blood. This sequence joins TRBV29-1 and TRBJ1-1; a possible D gene is TRBD1 (5 bases). CDR3 protein: CSVRQPSTEAFF. The CDR3 DNA is TGCAGCGTAAGACAGCCCAGCACTGAAGCTTTCTTT.